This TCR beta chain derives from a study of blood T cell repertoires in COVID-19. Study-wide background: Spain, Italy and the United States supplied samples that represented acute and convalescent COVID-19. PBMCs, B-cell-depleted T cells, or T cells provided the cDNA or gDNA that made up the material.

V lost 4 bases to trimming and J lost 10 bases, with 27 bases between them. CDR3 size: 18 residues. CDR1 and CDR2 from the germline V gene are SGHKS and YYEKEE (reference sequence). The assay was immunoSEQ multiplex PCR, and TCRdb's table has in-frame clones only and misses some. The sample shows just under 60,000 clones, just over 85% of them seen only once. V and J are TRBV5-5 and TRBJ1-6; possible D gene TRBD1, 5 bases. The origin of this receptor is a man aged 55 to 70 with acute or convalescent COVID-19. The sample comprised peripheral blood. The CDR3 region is CASSPGSPRSSASSPLHF. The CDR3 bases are TGTGCCAGCAGCCCAGGGTCCCCTCGATCATCTGCTTCGTCACCCCTCCACTTT.